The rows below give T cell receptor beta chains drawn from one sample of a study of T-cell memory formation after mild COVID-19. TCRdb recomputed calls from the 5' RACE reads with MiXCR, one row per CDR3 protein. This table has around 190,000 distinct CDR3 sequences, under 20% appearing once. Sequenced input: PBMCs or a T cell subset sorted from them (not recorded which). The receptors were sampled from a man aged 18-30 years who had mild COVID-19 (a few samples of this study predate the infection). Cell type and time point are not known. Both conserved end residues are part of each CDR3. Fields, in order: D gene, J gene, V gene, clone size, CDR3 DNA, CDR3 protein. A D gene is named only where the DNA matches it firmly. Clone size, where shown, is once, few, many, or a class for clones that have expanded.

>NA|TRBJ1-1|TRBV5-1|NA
TGCGCCAGCAGCTTGGGACACGCCGGGAGCCCCGTCGCAGCTTTCTTT
CASSLGHAGSPVAAFF
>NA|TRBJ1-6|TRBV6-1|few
TGTGCCAGCAGTGAAGTTTTGGCAGCCGATTCACCCCTCCACTTT
CASSEVLAADSPLHF
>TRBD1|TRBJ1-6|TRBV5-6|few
TGTGCCAGCAGCTTGGACAGGGGAGGTCTCTCACCCCTCCACTTT
CASSLDRGGLSPLHF
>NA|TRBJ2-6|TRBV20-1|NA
TGCAGTGCTAGACTCAGCTCTGGGGCCAACGTCCTGACTTTC
CSARLSSGANVLTF
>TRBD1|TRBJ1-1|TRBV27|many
TGTGCCAGCAGTCCGTCGGACAGGGGGCTTCCATTGAACACTGAAGCTTTCTTT
CASSPSDRGLPLNTEAFF
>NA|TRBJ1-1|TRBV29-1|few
TGCAGCGTTTACAACACTGAAGCTTTCTTT
CSVYNTEAFF
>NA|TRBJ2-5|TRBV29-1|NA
TGCAGCGTGGAGGGGGGCAATCAAGAGACCCAGTACTTC
CSVEGGNQETQYF
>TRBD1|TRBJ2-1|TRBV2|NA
TGTGCCAGCAGTGGGGACAGACCACTCCTAGAGCAGTTCTTC
CASSGDRPLLEQFF
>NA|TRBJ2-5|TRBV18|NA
TGTGCCAGCTCACCCAGGGGGGGCGGAAGATCGGAGACCCAGTACTTC
CASSPRGGGRSETQYF
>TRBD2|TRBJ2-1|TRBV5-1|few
TGCGCCAGCAGCCGAAGCGGGGACTCCTACAATGAGCAGTTCTTC
CASSRSGDSYNEQFF
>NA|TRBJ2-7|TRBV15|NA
TGTGCCACCAGCAGAGATCACAGGTACGAGCAGTACTTC
CATSRDHRYEQYF
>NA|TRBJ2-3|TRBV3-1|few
TGTGCCAGCAGCAAACGAAGCACAGATACGCAGTATTTT
CASSKRSTDTQYF
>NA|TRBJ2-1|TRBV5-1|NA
TGCGCCAGCAGCGGGGATTGGCGGGGACATGAGCAGTTCTTC
CASSGDWRGHEQFF
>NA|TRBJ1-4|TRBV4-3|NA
TGCTCCAGCAGCCAACGCCACGGAATTCGGACTAATGAAAAACTGTTTTTT
CSSSQRHGIRTNEKLFF
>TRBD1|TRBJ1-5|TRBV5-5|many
TGTGCCAGCAGCGGACAGGGGGGCAATCAGCCCCAGCATTTT
CASSGQGGNQPQHF
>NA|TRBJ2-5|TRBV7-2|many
TGTGCCAGCAGCCCAGGGACGAGTGAGACCCAGTACTTC
CASSPGTSETQYF
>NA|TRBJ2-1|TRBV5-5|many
TGTGCCAGCAGCTTCCGGAGGACTTTTCTAAGCTCCTACAATGAGCAGTTCTTC
CASSFRRTFLSSYNEQFF